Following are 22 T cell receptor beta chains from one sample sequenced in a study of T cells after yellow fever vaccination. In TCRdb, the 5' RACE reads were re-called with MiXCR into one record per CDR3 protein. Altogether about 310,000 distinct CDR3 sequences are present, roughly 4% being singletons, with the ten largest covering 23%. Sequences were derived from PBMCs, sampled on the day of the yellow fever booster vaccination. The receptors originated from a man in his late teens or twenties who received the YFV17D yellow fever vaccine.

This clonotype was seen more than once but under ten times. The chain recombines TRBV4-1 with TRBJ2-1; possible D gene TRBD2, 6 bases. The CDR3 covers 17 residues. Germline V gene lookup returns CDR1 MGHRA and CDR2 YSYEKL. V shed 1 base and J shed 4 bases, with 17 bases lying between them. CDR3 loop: CASSQVRAGLSYNEQFF. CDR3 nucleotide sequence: TGCGCCAGCAGCCAAGTTCGGGCGGGGCTTTCATACAATGAGCAGTTCTTC.

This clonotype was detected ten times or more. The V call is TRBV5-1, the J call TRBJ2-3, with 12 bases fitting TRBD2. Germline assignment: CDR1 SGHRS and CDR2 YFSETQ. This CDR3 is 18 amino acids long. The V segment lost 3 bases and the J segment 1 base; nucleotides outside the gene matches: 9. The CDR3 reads CASSYRLAGARGTDTQYF. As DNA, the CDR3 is TGCGCCAGCAGCTACCGACTAGCGGGGGCCCGGGGCACAGATACGCAGTATTTT.

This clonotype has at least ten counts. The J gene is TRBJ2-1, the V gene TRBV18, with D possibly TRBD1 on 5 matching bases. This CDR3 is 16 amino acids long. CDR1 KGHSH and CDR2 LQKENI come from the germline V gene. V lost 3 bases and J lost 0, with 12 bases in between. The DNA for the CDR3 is TGTGCCAGCTCACCTCGACAGTTGAGCTCCTACAATGAGCAGTTCTTC. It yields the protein CASSPRQLSSYNEQFF.

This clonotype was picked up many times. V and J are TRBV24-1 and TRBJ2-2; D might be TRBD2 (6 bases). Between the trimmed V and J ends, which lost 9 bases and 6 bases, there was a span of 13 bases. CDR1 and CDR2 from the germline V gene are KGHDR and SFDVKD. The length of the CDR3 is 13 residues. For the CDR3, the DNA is TGTGCCACCCGTCGGGGGAGCGCCGGGGAGCTGTTTTTT. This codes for CATRRGSAGELFF.

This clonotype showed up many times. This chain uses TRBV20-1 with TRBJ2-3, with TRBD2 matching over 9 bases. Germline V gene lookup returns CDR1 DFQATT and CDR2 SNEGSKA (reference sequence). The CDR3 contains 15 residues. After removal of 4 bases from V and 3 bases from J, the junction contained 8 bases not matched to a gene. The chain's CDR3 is CSATPLAGITDTQYF. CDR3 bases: TGCAGTGCTACCCCGCTAGCGGGGATAACAGATACGCAGTATTTT.

CDR3 in amino acids: CASSQESPGTYEQYF. The DNA for the CDR3 is TGCGCCAGCAGCCAAGAGAGCCCAGGTACCTACGAGCAGTACTTC. V usage is TRBV4-1 and J usage is TRBJ2-7; D remains unclear. Looked up from germline, CDR1 is MGHRA and CDR2 is YSYEKL. Trimming shortened V by 0 bases and J by 2 bases, and 11 bases separated the two germline ends. This CDR3 has 15 amino acids.

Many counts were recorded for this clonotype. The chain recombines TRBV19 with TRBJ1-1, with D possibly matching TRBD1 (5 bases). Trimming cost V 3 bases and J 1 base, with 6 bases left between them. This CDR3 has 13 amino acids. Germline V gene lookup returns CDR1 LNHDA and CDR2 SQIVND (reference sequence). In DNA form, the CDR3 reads TGTGCCAGTAGTATTGGACAGAACACTGAAGCTTTCTTT. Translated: CASSIGQNTEAFF.

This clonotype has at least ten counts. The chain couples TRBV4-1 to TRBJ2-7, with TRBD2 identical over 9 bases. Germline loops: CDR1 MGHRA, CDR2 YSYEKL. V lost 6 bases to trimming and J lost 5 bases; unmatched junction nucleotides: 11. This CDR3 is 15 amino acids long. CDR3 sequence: CASRKLAGAPHEQYF. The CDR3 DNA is TGCGCCAGCAGGAAACTAGCGGGCGCCCCCCACGAGCAGTACTTC.

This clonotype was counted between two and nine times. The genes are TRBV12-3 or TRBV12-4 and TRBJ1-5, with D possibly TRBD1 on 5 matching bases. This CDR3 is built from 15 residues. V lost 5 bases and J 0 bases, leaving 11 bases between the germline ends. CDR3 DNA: TGTGCCAGCAGTGCAGGGTTTTATAGCAATCAGCCCCAGCATTTT. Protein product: CASSAGFYSNQPQHF.

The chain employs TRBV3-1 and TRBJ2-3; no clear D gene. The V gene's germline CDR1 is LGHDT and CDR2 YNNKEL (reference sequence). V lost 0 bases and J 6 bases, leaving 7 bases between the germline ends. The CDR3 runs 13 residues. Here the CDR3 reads CASSQERRDTQYF. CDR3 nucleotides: TGTGCCAGCAGCCAAGAAAGGCGGGATACGCAGTATTTT.

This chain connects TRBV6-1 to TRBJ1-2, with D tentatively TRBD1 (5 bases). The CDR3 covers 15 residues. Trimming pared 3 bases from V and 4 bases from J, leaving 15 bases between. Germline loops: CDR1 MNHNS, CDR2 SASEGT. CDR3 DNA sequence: TGTGCCAGCAGTGAGTCTCTCGGGGACCCCTATGGCTACACCTTC. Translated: CASSESLGDPYGYTF.

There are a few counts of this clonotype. Here the CDR3 DNA reads TGTGCTAGTGGTCAGGGACAGCAGTTCTATGGCTACACCTTC. This codes for CASGQGQQFYGYTF. The chain carries TRBV12-5 and TRBJ1-2; TRBD1 aligns across 7 bases. V lost 5 bases and J lost 4; bases outside the gene matches: 7. This CDR3 has 14 residues. The germline V gene has CDR1 LGHNT and CDR2 FRNRAP.

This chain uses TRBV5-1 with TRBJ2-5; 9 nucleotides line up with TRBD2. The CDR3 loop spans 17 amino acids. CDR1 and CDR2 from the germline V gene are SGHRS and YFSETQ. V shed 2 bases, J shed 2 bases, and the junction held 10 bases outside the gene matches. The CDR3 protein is CASSFRRGGDKQETQYF. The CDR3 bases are TGCGCCAGCAGCTTTAGGCGGGGGGGCGACAAGCAAGAGACCCAGTACTTC. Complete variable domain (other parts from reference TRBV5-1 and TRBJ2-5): KAGVTQTPRYLIKTRGQQVTLSCSPISGHRSVSWYQQTPGQGLQFLFEYFSETQRNKGNFPGRFSGRQFSNSRSEMNVSTLELGDSALYLCASSFRRGGDKQETQYFGPGTRLLVL.

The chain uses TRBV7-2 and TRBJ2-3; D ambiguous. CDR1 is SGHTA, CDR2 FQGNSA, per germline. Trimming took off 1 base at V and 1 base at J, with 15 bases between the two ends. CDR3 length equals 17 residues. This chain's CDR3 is CASSLEYVHFGTDTQYF. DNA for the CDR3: TGTGCCAGCAGCTTAGAGTACGTTCATTTTGGCACAGATACGCAGTATTTT.

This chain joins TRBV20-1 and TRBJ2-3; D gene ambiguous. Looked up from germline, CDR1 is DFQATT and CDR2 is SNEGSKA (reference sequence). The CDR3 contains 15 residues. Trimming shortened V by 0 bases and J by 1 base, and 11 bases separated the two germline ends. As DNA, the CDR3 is TGCAGTGCTAGAGATCGTCCTCGGGGCACAGATACGCAGTATTTT. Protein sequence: CSARDRPRGTDTQYF.

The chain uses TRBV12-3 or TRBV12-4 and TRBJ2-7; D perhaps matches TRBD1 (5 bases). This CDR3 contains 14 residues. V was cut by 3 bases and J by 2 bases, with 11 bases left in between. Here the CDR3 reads CASSFNPGTYEQYF. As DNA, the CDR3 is TGTGCCAGCAGTTTCAATCCAGGGACCTACGAGCAGTACTTC.

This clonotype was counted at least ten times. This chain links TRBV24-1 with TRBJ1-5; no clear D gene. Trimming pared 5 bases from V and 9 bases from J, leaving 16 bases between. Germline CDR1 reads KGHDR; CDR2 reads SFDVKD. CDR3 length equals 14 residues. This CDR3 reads CATSGPGPEAPQHF. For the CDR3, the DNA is TGTGCCACCAGTGGCCCGGGTCCTGAGGCGCCCCAGCATTTT.

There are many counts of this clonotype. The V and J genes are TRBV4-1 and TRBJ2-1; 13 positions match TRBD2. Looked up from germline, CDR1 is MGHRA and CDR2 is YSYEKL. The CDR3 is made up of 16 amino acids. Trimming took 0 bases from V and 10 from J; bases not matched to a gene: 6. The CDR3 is CASSQDGTSGGEEQFF. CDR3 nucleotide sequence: TGCGCCAGCAGCCAAGATGGAACTAGCGGGGGGGAGGAGCAGTTCTTC.

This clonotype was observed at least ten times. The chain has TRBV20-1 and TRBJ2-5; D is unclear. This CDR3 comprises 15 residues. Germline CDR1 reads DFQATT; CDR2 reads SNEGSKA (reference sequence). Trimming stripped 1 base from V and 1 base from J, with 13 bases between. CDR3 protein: CSARVSGSPQETQYF. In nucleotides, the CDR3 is TGCAGTGCTAGAGTATCGGGCTCCCCCCAAGAGACCCAGTACTTC.

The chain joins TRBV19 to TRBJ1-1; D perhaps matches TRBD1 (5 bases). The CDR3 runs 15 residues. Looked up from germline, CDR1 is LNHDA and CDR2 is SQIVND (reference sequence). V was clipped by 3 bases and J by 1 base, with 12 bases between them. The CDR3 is CASSIREDQNTEAFF. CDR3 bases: TGTGCCAGTAGTATCAGGGAAGACCAGAACACTGAAGCTTTCTTT.

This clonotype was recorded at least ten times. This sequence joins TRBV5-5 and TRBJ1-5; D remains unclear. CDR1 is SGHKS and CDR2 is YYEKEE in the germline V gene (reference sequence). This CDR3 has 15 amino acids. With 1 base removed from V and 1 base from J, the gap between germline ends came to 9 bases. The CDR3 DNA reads TGTGCCAGCAGCTTGATTCCGGGAAGCAATCAGCCCCAGCATTTT. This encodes CASSLIPGSNQPQHF.

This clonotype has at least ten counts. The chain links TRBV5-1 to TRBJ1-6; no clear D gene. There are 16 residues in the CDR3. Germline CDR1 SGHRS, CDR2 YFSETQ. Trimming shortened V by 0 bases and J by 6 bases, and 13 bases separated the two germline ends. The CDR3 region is CASSLDVWHFNSPLHF. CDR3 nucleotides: TGCGCCAGCAGCTTGGATGTTTGGCACTTTAATTCACCCCTCCACTTT.